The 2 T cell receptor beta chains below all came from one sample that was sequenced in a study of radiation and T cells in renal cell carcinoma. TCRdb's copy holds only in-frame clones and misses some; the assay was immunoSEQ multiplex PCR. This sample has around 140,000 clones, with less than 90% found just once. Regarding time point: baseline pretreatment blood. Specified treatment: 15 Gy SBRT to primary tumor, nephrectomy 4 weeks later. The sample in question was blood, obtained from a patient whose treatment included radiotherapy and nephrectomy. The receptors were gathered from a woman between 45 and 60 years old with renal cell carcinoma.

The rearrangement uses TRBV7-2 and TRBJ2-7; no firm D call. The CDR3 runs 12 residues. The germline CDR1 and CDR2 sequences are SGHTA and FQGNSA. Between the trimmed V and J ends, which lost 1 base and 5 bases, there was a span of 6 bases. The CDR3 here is CASSLDFHEQYF. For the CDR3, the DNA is TGTGCCAGCAGCTTAGATTTCCACGAGCAGTACTTC. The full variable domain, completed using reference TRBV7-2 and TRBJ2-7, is GAGVSQSPSNKVTEKGKDVELRCDPISGHTALYWYRQSLGQGLEFLIYFQGNSAPDKSGLPSDRFSAERTGGSVSTLTIQRTQQEDSAVYLCASSLDFHEQYFGPGTRLTVT.

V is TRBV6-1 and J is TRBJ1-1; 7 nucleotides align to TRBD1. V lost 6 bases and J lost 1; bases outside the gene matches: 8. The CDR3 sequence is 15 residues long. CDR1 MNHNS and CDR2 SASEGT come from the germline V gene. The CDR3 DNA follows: TGTGCCAGCAGAGCGGGACAGTGGGGGAACACTGAAGCTTTCTTT. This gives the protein CASRAGQWGNTEAFF.